What follows describes a single T cell receptor (beta chain). V gave up 5 bases and J gave up 4 bases; unmatched junction bases: 6. This CDR3 is built from 15 residues. The germline CDR1 and CDR2 sequences are SGHTA and FQGNSA. TCRdb recomputed calls from the RT-PCR reads with MiXCR, one row per CDR3 protein. The data show 650,000 to 800,000 distinct CDR3 sequences, approximately 15% seen once. The gene calls are TRBV7-2 and TRBJ2-1; 9 positions agree with TRBD2. The sequence derives from a female donor in good health, serving as a healthy control. Sample: memory CD4+ T cells from blood. As DNA, the CDR3 is TGTGCCAGCAGCCCCATAGCGGGGGTATACAATGAGCAGTTCTTC. Its protein product is CASSPIAGVYNEQFF.